Presented here are 5 T cell receptor beta chains from one specimen sequenced in a study of cytomegalovirus exposure and HLA in healthy donors. With 60 Vbeta and 13 Jbeta primers, the PCR was carried out. Sequencing was performed with immunoSEQ multiplex PCR; in TCRdb, only in-frame clones are kept and a portion is missing. The sample includes roughly 110,000 clones, 74% of them seen just once. The sequenced sample was PBMCs. The receptors derive from a middle-aged woman in good health and CMV-seropositive.

This clone was seen more than once but under ten times. The V gene is TRBV6-5, the J gene TRBJ1-1; D gene unclear. CDR1 and CDR2 (germline): MNHEY, SVGAGI. V was cut by 6 bases and J by 0 bases, with 11 bases left in between. The CDR3 loop spans 14 amino acids. As DNA, the CDR3 is TGTGCCAGCAGAAAGACGGGATTGAACACTGAAGCTTTCTTT. Its translation: CASRKTGLNTEAFF.

V is TRBV30 and J is TRBJ2-3, with D perhaps TRBD2 (5 bases). Trimming took 5 bases from V and 14 from J, leaving 23 bases between them. The V gene's germline CDR1 is GTSNPN and CDR2 SVGIG (reference sequence). The CDR3 totals 13 residues. The CDR3 nucleotides read TGTGCCTGGGAGAAAGACGGGCGGGCCCGGTTGTATTTT. This translates into CAWEKDGRARLYF.

The chain recombines TRBV7-9 with TRBJ2-3, with a possible D match to TRBD2 (5 bases). Looked up from germline, CDR1 is SEHNR and CDR2 is FQNEAQ (reference sequence). There are 14 residues in the CDR3. V dropped 0 bases and J dropped 3 bases, with 7 bases sitting between them. The CDR3 DNA is TGTGCCAGCAGCTTAGCACTAGTGACAGATACGCAGTATTTT. The encoded protein is CASSLALVTDTQYF.

The J gene is TRBJ1-4, the V gene TRBV12-5, with a weak D call TRBD1 (5 bases). V was shortened by 5 bases and J by 7 bases, with 11 bases between the two germline ends. Germline V gene lookup returns CDR1 LGHNT and CDR2 FRNRAP. CDR3 size: 13 residues. In DNA form, the CDR3 reads TGTGCTAGTGGTACGGGGGGTACTGAAAAACTGTTTTTT. Translation: CASGTGGTEKLFF.

This chain links TRBV18 with TRBJ1-5, with D possibly TRBD1 on 6 matching bases. The CDR3 is made up of 15 amino acids. V shed 4 bases and J shed 4 bases, with 14 bases lying between them. The germline CDR1 and CDR2 sequences are KGHSH and LQKENI. Here the CDR3 reads CASSLNWGQNQPQHF. The CDR3 DNA sequence: TGTGCCAGCTCACTTAACTGGGGGCAGAATCAGCCCCAGCATTTT.